Listed below are T cell receptor beta chains from one sample, sequenced in a study of CD4 T cells in relation to SARS-CoV-2 and coronaviruses. Produced via immunoSEQ multiplex PCR; TCRdb's table is partial and in-frame only. The sample includes some 14,000 clones, 76% of them seen just once. No antigen is known for these receptors. The sequenced sample consisted of CD4+ T cells from PBMCs, cultured in vitro. The receptors originated from a human donor in good health. The CDR3 runs from the conserved cysteine through the conserved F or W. D genes are given only for firm matches. Some rows have no size entry. The others give once, few or many, or a class for an expanded clone.

j_gene,d_gene,abundance,v_gene,CDR3aa,CDR3nt
TRBJ2-3,NA,once,TRBV5-1,CASSESSTDTQYF,TGCGCCAGCAGCGAAAGTTCCACAGATACGCAGTATTTT
TRBJ2-2,NA,NA,TRBV19,CASKTIDTGELFF,TGTGCCAGTAAAACAATCGACACCGGGGAGCTGTTTTTT
TRBJ1-2,NA,NA,TRBV3-1/TRBV3-2,CASRKAESSSGYTF,TGTGCCAGCAGAAAAGCGGAAAGTTCTAGTGGCTACACCTTC
TRBJ2-1,NA,few,TRBV12-2,CASRLEGGSANEQFF,TGTGCAAGTCGCTTAGAGGGCGGGAGTGCCAATGAGCAGTTCTTC
TRBJ1-4,NA,NA,TRBV30,CASGGVGEKLFF,TGTGCCTCCGGGGGGGTGGGAGAAAAACTGTTTTTT
TRBJ2-3,NA,NA,TRBV11-2,CASSLAAVADTQYF,TGTGCCAGCAGCTTAGCAGCGGTTGCGGATACGCAGTATTTT
TRBJ2-1,TRBD2,NA,TRBV7-9,CASRGLAGDFNEQFF,TGTGCCAGCAGAGGACTAGCGGGAGATTTTAATGAGCAGTTCTTC
TRBJ1-1,NA,NA,TRBV6-5,CASSPTGIGTEAFF,TGTGCCAGTAGTCCTACAGGGATCGGCACTGAAGCTTTCTTT
TRBJ2-7,TRBD2,NA,TRBV15,CATSRVRRTSNYEQYF,TGTGCCACCAGCAGAGTAAGGAGGACTAGCAATTACGAGCAGTACTTC
TRBJ2-2,NA,NA,TRBV5-6,CASTLEGLRGGELFF,TGTGCCAGCACCTTGGAGGGTTTGAGGGGCGGGGAGCTGTTTTTT
TRBJ1-2,NA,NA,TRBV3-1/TRBV3-2,CASSPKLTGYYGYTF,TGTGCCAGCAGCCCGAAACTTACAGGGTACTATGGCTACACCTTC
TRBJ2-7,NA,NA,TRBV6-5,CASSRQRPYEQYF,TGTGCCAGCAGCCGGCAGCGTCCCTACGAGCAGTACTTC
TRBJ2-1,NA,NA,TRBV7-2,CASSLNVNNEQFF,TGTGCCAGCAGCTTAAACGTCAACAATGAGCAGTTCTTC
TRBJ2-1,NA,NA,TRBV27,CASSASILPNNEQFF,TGTGCCAGCAGTGCCAGCATCCTGCCAAACAATGAGCAGTTCTTC
TRBJ2-1,NA,NA,TRBV3-1/TRBV3-2,CASSQDGVNEQFF,TGTGCCAGCAGCCAAGATGGGGTGAATGAGCAGTTCTTC
TRBJ1-5,NA,NA,TRBV2,CASSERGRVLGPQHF,TGTGCCAGCAGTGAACGAGGCAGGGTTCTAGGGCCCCAGCATTTT
TRBJ2-7,NA,few,TRBV12-3/TRBV12-4,CASSFREAYEQYF,TGTGCCAGCAGTTTCAGGGAGGCCTACGAGCAGTACTTC
TRBJ2-3,TRBD1,NA,TRBV5-6,CASSYPGQGLTDTQYF,TGTGCCAGCAGCTATCCGGGACAGGGACTCACAGATACGCAGTATTTT
TRBJ1-6,TRBD1,few,TRBV3-1/TRBV3-2,CASSYGQENSPLHF,TGTGCCAGCAGCTACGGACAGGAGAATTCACCCCTCCACTTT
TRBJ2-5,NA,NA,TRBV15,CATSRDSAQETQYF,TGTGCCACCAGCAGGGACAGCGCTCAAGAGACCCAGTACTTC
TRBJ1-6,NA,NA,TRBV3-1/TRBV3-2,CASSQGGGILGSPLHF,TGTGCCAGCAGCCAAGGGGGAGGGATCCTGGGGTCACCCCTCCACTTT
TRBJ1-2,TRBD1,few,TRBV5-5,CASSPWDRDFGYTF,TGTGCCAGCAGCCCATGGGACAGGGACTTCGGCTACACCTTC
TRBJ2-7,TRBD2,NA,TRBV5-5,CASSSNIAGSSYEQYF,TGTGCCAGCAGCTCGAATATAGCGGGAAGCTCCTACGAGCAGTACTTC
TRBJ1-1,NA,NA,TRBV6-4,CASSDLGQYAFF,TGTGCCAGCAGTGACCTGGGACAATACGCTTTCTTT
TRBJ2-5,NA,NA,TRBV19,CASSIRGETQYF,TGTGCCAGTAGTATACGGGGAGAGACCCAGTACTTC
TRBJ1-1,TRBD1,NA,TRBV6-5,CASSSTGGRNGEAFF,TGTGCCAGCAGTTCCACAGGGGGCAGGAACGGTGAAGCTTTCTTT
TRBJ2-2,TRBD2,NA,TRBV7-3,CASSLGRASGELFF,TGTGCCAGCAGTTTGGGGAGGGCGTCCGGGGAGCTGTTTTTT
TRBJ1-2,TRBD1,few,TRBV4-1,CASSQVRQGGYTF,TGCGCCAGCAGCCAAGTTAGACAGGGTGGCTACACCTTC